The 32 T cell receptor beta chains given below trace back to one sample, sequenced in a study of T cell changes during pregnancy in multiple sclerosis. The table came from immunoSEQ multiplex PCR; TCRdb's copy has only in-frame clones and leaves some out. The data show tens of thousands of clones, roughly 90% seen once. The input for sequencing was CD8+ T cells from peripheral blood mononuclear cells, taken in the third trimester of pregnancy. These receptors were obtained from a female donor with multiple sclerosis, enrolled in a pregnancy study.

This sequence joins TRBV6-4 and TRBJ2-2, with D perhaps matching TRBD2 (6 bases). Germline V CDR1 and CDR2: MRHNA, SNTAGT. The CDR3 contains 13 residues. Trimming removed 2 bases from V and 5 bases from J, with 6 bases in between. The CDR3 DNA reads as TGTGCCAGCAGTGACGGAGGGACCGGGGAGCTGTTTTTT. Protein product: CASSDGGTGELFF.

A few counts support this clone. The CDR3 DNA reads TGTGCCTGGCCCCTCCGAGCGGGAGACACCGGGGAGCTGTTTTTT. Its protein is CAWPLRAGDTGELFF. The J gene is TRBJ2-2, the V gene TRBV30; 8 bases are shared with TRBD2. Germline V lookup: CDR1 GTSNPN, CDR2 SVGIG (reference sequence). This CDR3 is 15 amino acids long. The V gene end was trimmed by 5 bases and the J gene end by 3 bases; junction bases not matched to a gene: 8.

The chain is built from TRBV4-1 and TRBJ2-7, with 7 positions matching TRBD2. The trim removed 0 bases at V and 2 bases at J, leaving 1 base unmatched. The CDR3 extends over 14 amino acids. Germline V gene lookup returns CDR1 MGHRA and CDR2 YSYEKL. DNA for the CDR3: TGCGCCAGCAGCCAAGAGAGCGGGACCTACGAGCAGTACTTC. Translated, it gives CASSQESGTYEQYF.

The chain recombines TRBV27 with TRBJ1-5, with D uncertain. CDR1 and CDR2 (germline): MNHEY, SMNVEV (reference sequence). The CDR3 spans 13 residues. V dropped 5 bases and J dropped 8 bases, with 13 bases sitting between them. The CDR3 sequence is CASSEDTTKPQHF. For the CDR3, the DNA is TGTGCCAGCAGTGAAGACACCACGAAGCCCCAGCATTTT.

V and J are TRBV5-5 and TRBJ2-4; the D is unclear. Germline assignment: CDR1 SGHKS and CDR2 YYEKEE (reference sequence). This CDR3 is built from 13 residues. V lost 9 bases and J 8 bases, leaving 18 bases between the germline ends. CDR3 protein: CATKTAQSDIQYF. The CDR3 DNA follows: TGTGCCACCAAAACAGCCCAGTCGGACATTCAGTACTTC.

The chain is built from TRBV7-6 and TRBJ2-1; 9 bases map to TRBD2. The CDR3 has 21 amino acids. V gave up 1 base and J gave up 4 bases; unmatched junction bases: 20. Per the germline V gene, CDR1 is SGHVS and CDR2 is FNYEAQ. CDR3 residues: CASSLVVASYGASGTYNEQFF. The DNA for the CDR3 is TGTGCCAGCAGCTTAGTTGTGGCCTCCTATGGGGCTAGCGGGACTTACAATGAGCAGTTCTTC.

The chain links TRBV25-1 to TRBJ2-7; D may be TRBD2 (5 bases). Germline V CDR1 and CDR2: MGHDK, SYGVNS. CDR3 length: 16 residues. The V end was cut by 2 bases, the J end by 2 bases, with 16 bases between. As DNA, the CDR3 is TGTGCCAGCAGTGAACTGCGGGCGGCGGCCCCCTACGAGCAGTACTTC. Translation: CASSELRAAAPYEQYF.

The V gene is TRBV19, the J gene TRBJ2-1; 8 nucleotides align to TRBD2. The CDR3 has 13 residues. With V trimmed by 8 bases and J by 7 bases, 7 bases remained unmatched. Looked up from germline, CDR1 is LNHDA and CDR2 is SQIVND (reference sequence). CDR3 region: CASSPGGANEQFF. CDR3 nucleotide sequence: TGTGCCAGTTCTCCCGGGGGGGCAAATGAGCAGTTCTTC.

The CDR3 DNA sequence: TGTGCCAGCAGTGAAGGGGGACTAGCGGTACTCTACAATGAGCAGTTCTTC. It specifies CASSEGGLAVLYNEQFF. J is TRBJ2-1 and V is TRBV2, with 11 bases fitting TRBD2. This CDR3 is 17 amino acids long. Per germline, CDR1 SNHLY and CDR2 FYNNEI. V trimming: 1 base; J trimming: 3 bases; junction bases outside the gene matches: 5. Looking up the rest from reference TRBV2 and TRBJ2-1 gives the full variable domain: EPEVTQTPSHQVTQMGQEVILRCVPISNHLYFYWYRQILGQKVEFLVSFYNNEISEKSEIFDDQFSVERPDGSNFTLKIRSTKLEDSAMYFCASSEGGLAVLYNEQFFGPGTRLTVL.

V and J are TRBV9 and TRBJ2-1, with D maybe TRBD2 (5 bases). Trimming shortened V by 3 bases and J by 10 bases, and 14 bases separated the two germline ends. In germline, CDR1 is SGDLS, CDR2 YYNGEE. The length of the CDR3 is 13 residues. The CDR3: CASSANLAHEQFF. The CDR3 region has the DNA TGTGCCAGCAGCGCCAACCTAGCTCACGAGCAGTTCTTC.

The chain uses TRBV29-1 and TRBJ2-7, with D possibly matching TRBD2 (5 bases). V was pared by 2 bases and J by 7 bases, with 9 bases between. The CDR3 contains 11 residues. The germline V gene has CDR1 SQVTM and CDR2 ANQGSEA. CDR3 nucleotide sequence: TGCAGCGTTGAAAACCCGGGAGAGCAGTACTTC. Translating it yields CSVENPGEQYF.

This chain connects TRBV28 to TRBJ2-7, with D unresolved. This CDR3 is 12 amino acids long. Trimming took 2 bases from V and 2 from J, leaving 4 bases between them. Looked up from germline, CDR1 is MDHEN and CDR2 is SYDVKM. DNA of the CDR3: TGTGCCAGCAGTTTAAACACCTACGAGCAGTACTTC. Amino acids: CASSLNTYEQYF.

This clone was seen just once. The chain joins TRBV28 to TRBJ1-1; 8 bases line up with TRBD1. V gave up 6 bases and J gave up 0 bases; unmatched junction bases: 3. The CDR3 contains 14 residues. Germline values: CDR1 MDHEN, CDR2 SYDVKM. Written as DNA, the CDR3 is TGTGCCAGCAGCCCGGACAGGGTGAACACTGAAGCTTTCTTT. This sequence encodes CASSPDRVNTEAFF.

The rearrangement links TRBV15 to TRBJ1-3; D unresolved. Germline V gene sequence: CDR1 LNHNV, CDR2 YYDKDF (reference sequence). The CDR3 is 13 residues long. Trimming removed 0 bases at V and 8 bases at J, with 8 bases between. This chain's CDR3 is CATSRDFPDTIYF. The DNA of the CDR3 is TGTGCCACCAGCAGAGATTTCCCGGACACCATATATTTT.

The rearrangement uses TRBV27 and TRBJ2-3, with 10 bases fitting TRBD2. Germline CDR1 is MNHEY and CDR2 is SMNVEV (reference sequence). Trimming took 4 bases from V and 3 from J; bases not matched to a gene: 7. The CDR3 is made up of 16 amino acids. CDR3 amino acids: CASSSGLAERTDTQYF. The DNA for the CDR3 is TGTGCCAGCAGTTCCGGACTAGCGGAGAGAACAGATACGCAGTATTTT.

Details on this clone: This same CDR3 is encoded by further DNA sequences in the sample. The V and J genes are TRBV29-1 and TRBJ1-2; 8 nucleotides line up with TRBD1. J was trimmed by 4 bases and V by 6 bases; bases with no gene match: 13. The CDR3 spans 15 residues. Germline values: CDR1 SQVTM, CDR2 ANQGSEA. DNA for the CDR3: TGCAGCGTCGGAGGTAACAGGGGGAAATCCTATGGCTACACCTTC. Translating gives CSVGGNRGKSYGYTF.

V and J are TRBV4-3 and TRBJ2-1; 9 nucleotides line up with TRBD1. With 0 bases clipped from V and 3 bases from J, the junction kept 3 bases outside the gene matches. The germline CDR1 and CDR2 sequences are LGHNA and YSLEER. The CDR3 spans 16 residues. CDR3 protein: CASSQDTGGSYNEQFF. The CDR3, as DNA: TGCGCCAGCAGCCAAGACACAGGGGGCAGCTACAATGAGCAGTTCTTC.

In DNA, the CDR3 is TGTGCCAGCAGTTTAGGGGCCCTACGGGAAGAGACCCAGTACTTC. It yields the protein CASSLGALREETQYF. This rearrangement joins TRBV28 to TRBJ2-5, with D tentatively TRBD1 (5 bases). The CDR3 spans 15 residues. V lost 2 bases, J lost 3 bases, and 13 bases lay in between. Per germline, CDR1 MDHEN and CDR2 SYDVKM.

The chain links TRBV27 to TRBJ2-1, with 13 bases identical to TRBD2. Germline lookup yields CDR1 MNHEY and CDR2 SMNVEV (reference sequence). This CDR3 comprises 15 residues. The V and J ends lost 8 bases and 9 bases, in that order; junction bases with no gene match: 10. The CDR3 nucleotides read TGTGCCAGCTCCCCCGGGACTAGCGGGACGTCTGAGCAGTTCTTC. Translated, it gives CASSPGTSGTSEQFF.

J is TRBJ2-3 and V is TRBV7-9, with 8 bases lining up with TRBD2. CDR3 length: 15 residues. Germline-derived CDR1 and CDR2 are SEHNR and FQNEAQ (reference sequence). The V gene end was trimmed by 3 bases and the J gene end by 2 bases; junction bases not matched to a gene: 4. CDR3 region: CASSFREGTTDTQYF. The CDR3 coding sequence is TGTGCCAGCAGCTTCCGGGAGGGGACCACAGATACGCAGTATTTT.

CDR3 sequence: CASSQRGVSSYEQYF. CDR3 DNA sequence: TGTGCCAGCAGCCAACGGGGAGTTAGCTCCTACGAGCAGTACTTC. The J gene is TRBJ2-7, the V gene TRBV14, with a tentative D call TRBD2 (5 bases). The CDR3 loop spans 15 amino acids. The germline V gene has CDR1 SGHDN and CDR2 FVKESK. The V end lost 2 bases, the J end lost 0 bases, and 11 bases lay between the germline ends.

The CDR3 bases are TGTGCCAGCACCTGGGGGGGAGCCAAGAGCAATGAGCAGTTCTTC. It is translated as CASTWGGAKSNEQFF. The chain uses TRBV27 and TRBJ2-1; 7 bases match TRBD2. The trim removed 7 bases at V and 6 bases at J, leaving 12 bases unmatched. CDR3 length: 15 amino acids. Germline loops: CDR1 MNHEY, CDR2 SMNVEV (reference sequence).

V gene TRBV13 combines with J gene TRBJ2-5, with TRBD1 matching over 8 bases. The length of the CDR3 is 13 residues. Trimming removed 5 bases from V and 2 bases from J; junction bases left unmatched: 1. The germline V gene has CDR1 PRHDT and CDR2 FYEKMQ (reference sequence). This CDR3 reads CASSHRGQETQYF. CDR3 in DNA: TGTGCCAGCAGCCACAGGGGGCAAGAGACCCAGTACTTC.

The J gene is TRBJ1-4, the V gene TRBV27; TRBD1 matches at 7 bases. Germline V CDR1 and CDR2: MNHEY, SMNVEV (reference sequence). The CDR3 sequence is 14 residues long. The trim removed 3 bases at V and 5 bases at J, leaving 3 bases unmatched. In nucleotides, the CDR3 is TGTGCCAGCAGTTTTAGGGACAGAAATGAAAAACTGTTTTTT. Translation gives CASSFRDRNEKLFF.

V usage is TRBV5-3 and J usage is TRBJ1-5; D remains ambiguous. TRBV5-3 is an ORF; its function is uncertain. Trimming left V 0 bases short and J 0 bases short, with 10 bases between. The CDR3 has 16 residues. The CDR3 here is CARSLAIRDSNQPQHF. The CDR3 DNA sequence: TGTGCCAGAAGCTTGGCGATTCGGGATAGCAATCAGCCCCAGCATTTT.

The table lists this clone with a count of one. This chain connects TRBV27 to TRBJ2-2, with 8 nucleotides matching TRBD1. The CDR3 spans 14 residues. V lost 4 bases and J lost 3; bases outside the gene matches: 1. Germline CDR1 and CDR2: MNHEY and SMNVEV (reference sequence). The CDR3 spells CASSSGGYTGELFF. The CDR3 DNA is TGTGCCAGCAGTTCAGGGGGCTACACCGGGGAGCTGTTTTTT.

The chain recombines TRBV13 with TRBJ2-3; possibly TRBD2 for D (6 bases). The germline CDR1 and CDR2 sequences are PRHDT and FYEKMQ (reference sequence). V lost 11 bases and J 1 base, leaving 19 bases between the germline ends. The CDR3 covers 15 residues. CDR3 in amino acids: CASGPGTYRTDTQYF. The CDR3 DNA reads as TGTGCCTCGGGCCCCGGGACTTACCGCACAGATACGCAGTATTTT.

This clone has only one observation. The rearrangement links TRBV15 to TRBJ1-2; 10 bases are shared with TRBD1. Germline V lookup: CDR1 LNHNV, CDR2 YYDKDF (reference sequence). V lost 3 bases, J lost 4 bases, and 5 bases stayed unmatched. CDR3 length: 15 amino acids. The CDR3 is CATSSRGTGVYGYTF. In DNA, the CDR3 is TGTGCCACCAGCAGTAGAGGGACAGGGGTCTATGGCTACACCTTC. Based on the CDR3 plus reference TRBV15 and TRBJ1-2, the full variable domain is DAMVIQNPRYQVTQFGKPVTLSCSQTLNHNVMYWYQQKSSQAPKLLFHYYDKDFNNEADTPDNFQSRRPNTSFCFLDIRSPGLGDTAMYLCATSSRGTGVYGYTFGSGTRLTVV.

This chain connects TRBV7-9 to TRBJ2-5; D is possibly TRBD2 (5 bases). The germline V gene encodes CDR1 SEHNR and CDR2 FQNEAQ (reference sequence). V lost 7 bases, J lost 5 bases, and 20 bases lay in between. The CDR3 spans 15 residues. CDR3 sequence: CASTPMFGEGETQYF. The CDR3 bases are TGTGCCAGCACCCCCATGTTCGGTGAGGGTGAGACCCAGTACTTC.

The chain is built from TRBV5-4 and TRBJ1-1; D is unresolved. The CDR3 length is 16 residues. V was cut by 0 bases and J by 0 bases, with 12 bases left in between. CDR1 is SGHNT and CDR2 is YYREEE in the germline V gene (reference sequence). CDR3 bases: TGTGCCAGCAGCTTGGCCCTCGAGAACTTGAACACTGAAGCTTTCTTT. Translating it yields CASSLALENLNTEAFF.

This chain uses TRBV5-4 with TRBJ2-7, with 9 bases matching TRBD2. CDR1 and CDR2 (germline): SGHNT, YYREEE (reference sequence). CDR3 length: 15 amino acids. The trim removed 4 bases at V and 5 bases at J, leaving 10 bases unmatched. The DNA of the CDR3 is TGTGCCAGCAGCGGGCCGGGACTAGCCGTCAACGAGCAGTACTTC. Amino acid sequence: CASSGPGLAVNEQYF.

This chain connects TRBV28 to TRBJ1-1; D perhaps matches TRBD1 (6 bases). Looked up from germline, CDR1 is MDHEN and CDR2 is SYDVKM. The length of the CDR3 is 16 residues. V was clipped by 6 bases and J by 2 bases, with 19 bases between them. The CDR3, as DNA: TGTGCCAGCAGACCCCTCCGAGGGGGTAGAAACACTGAAGCTTTCTTT. It specifies CASRPLRGGRNTEAFF.